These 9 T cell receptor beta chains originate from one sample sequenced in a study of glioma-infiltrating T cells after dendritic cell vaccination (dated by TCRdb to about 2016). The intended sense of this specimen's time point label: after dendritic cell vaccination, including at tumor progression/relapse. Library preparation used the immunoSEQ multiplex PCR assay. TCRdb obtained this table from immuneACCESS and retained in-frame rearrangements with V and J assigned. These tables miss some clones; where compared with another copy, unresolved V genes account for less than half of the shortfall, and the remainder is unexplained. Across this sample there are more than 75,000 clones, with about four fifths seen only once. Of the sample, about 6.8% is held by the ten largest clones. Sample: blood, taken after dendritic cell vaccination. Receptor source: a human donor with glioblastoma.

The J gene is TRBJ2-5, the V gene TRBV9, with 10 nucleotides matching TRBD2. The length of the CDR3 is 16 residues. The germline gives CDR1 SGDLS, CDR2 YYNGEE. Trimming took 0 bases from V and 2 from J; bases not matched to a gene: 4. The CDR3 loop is CASSVGSGGGQETQYF. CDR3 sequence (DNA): TGTGCCAGCAGCGTAGGGAGCGGGGGGGGACAAGAGACCCAGTACTTC. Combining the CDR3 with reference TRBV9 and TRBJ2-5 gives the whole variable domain DSGVTQTPKHLITATGQRVTLRCSPRSGDLSVYWYQQSLDQGLQFLIQYYNGEERAKGNILERFSAQQFPDLHSELNLSSLELGDSALYFCASSVGSGGGQETQYFGPGTRLLVL.

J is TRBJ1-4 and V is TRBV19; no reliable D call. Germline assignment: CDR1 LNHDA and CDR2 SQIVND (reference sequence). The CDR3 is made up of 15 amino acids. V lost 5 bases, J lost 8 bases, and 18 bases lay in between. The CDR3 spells CASSPLTGRGEKLFF. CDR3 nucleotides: TGTGCCAGTAGTCCCCTGACGGGGAGAGGGGAAAAACTGTTTTTT.

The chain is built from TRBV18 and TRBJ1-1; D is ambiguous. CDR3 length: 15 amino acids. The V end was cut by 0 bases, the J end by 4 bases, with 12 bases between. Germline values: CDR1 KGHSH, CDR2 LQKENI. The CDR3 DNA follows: TGTGCCAGCTCACCACCCCCTCCGAGGCCCACTGAAGCTTTCTTT. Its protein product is CASSPPPPRPTEAFF.

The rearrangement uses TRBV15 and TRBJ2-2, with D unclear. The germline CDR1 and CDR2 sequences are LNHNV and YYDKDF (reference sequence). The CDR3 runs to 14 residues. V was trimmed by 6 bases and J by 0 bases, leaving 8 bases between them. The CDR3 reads CATRASANTGELFF. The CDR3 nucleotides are TGTGCCACCAGGGCCTCAGCGAACACCGGGGAGCTGTTTTTT.

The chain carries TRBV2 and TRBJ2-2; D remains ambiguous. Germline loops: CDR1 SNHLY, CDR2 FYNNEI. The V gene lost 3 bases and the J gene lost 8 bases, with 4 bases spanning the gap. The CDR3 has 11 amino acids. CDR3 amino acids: CASSDLGELFF. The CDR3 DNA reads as TGTGCCAGCAGTGATCTGGGGGAGCTGTTTTTT.

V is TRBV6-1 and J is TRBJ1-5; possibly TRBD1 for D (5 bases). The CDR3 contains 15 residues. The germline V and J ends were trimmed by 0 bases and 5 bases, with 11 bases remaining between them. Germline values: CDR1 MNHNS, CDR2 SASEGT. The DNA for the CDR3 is TGTGCCAGCAGTGAAGCAGGGACTGTCGATCAGCCCCAGCATTTT. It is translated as CASSEAGTVDQPQHF.

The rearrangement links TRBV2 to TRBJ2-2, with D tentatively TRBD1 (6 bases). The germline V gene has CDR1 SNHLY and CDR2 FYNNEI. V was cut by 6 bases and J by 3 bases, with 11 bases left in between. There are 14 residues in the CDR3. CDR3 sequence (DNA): TGTGCCAGCAGGGAGACAGGAGACACCGGGGAGCTGTTTTTT. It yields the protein CASRETGDTGELFF.

The DNA of the CDR3 is TGCAGCGTAGGGACAGCCTATAATTCACCCCTCCACTTT. Translating it yields CSVGTAYNSPLHF. The rearrangement links TRBV29-1 to TRBJ1-6, with TRBD1 matching over 7 bases. V gave up 6 bases and J gave up 2 bases; unmatched junction bases: 1. The CDR3 sequence is 13 residues long. CDR1 and CDR2 from the germline V gene are SQVTM and ANQGSEA.

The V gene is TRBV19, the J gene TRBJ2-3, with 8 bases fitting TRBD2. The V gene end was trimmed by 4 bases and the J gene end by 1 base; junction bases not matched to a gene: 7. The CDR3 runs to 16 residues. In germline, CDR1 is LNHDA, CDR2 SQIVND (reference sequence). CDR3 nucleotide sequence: TGTGCCAGTAGTACCCGAGCGGGGGAAGGCACAGATACGCAGTATTTT. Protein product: CASSTRAGEGTDTQYF.